This TCR beta chain was obtained from a study of T cells in Graves' hyperthyroidism and ophthalmopathy. The ends lost 4 bases at V and 3 bases at J; junction bases unmatched: 3. The germline V gene has CDR1 SQVTM and CDR2 ANQGSEA. CDR3 length: 13 amino acids. Researchers barred patients who had uncontrolled infection, other autoimmune disease, pregnancy or lactation. Amplification of TCR beta CDR3 regions used RNA as the template. The TCR CDR3 was amplified in a first-round RT-PCR using the HTBI primer set. TCRdb re-called the multiplex PCR reads through MiXCR, storing one row per CDR3 protein. The profile covers about 250,000 distinct CDR3 sequences, with about 20% appearing a single time and approximately 60% taken by the ten largest.

The chain carries TRBV29-1 and TRBJ2-7; 10 positions match TRBD2. The sequencing sample was made of blood. This TCR was recovered from a man aged 25-45 years with Graves' ophthalmopathy. CDR3 amino acids: CSVGLAGVYEQYF. CDR3 DNA: TGCAGCGTTGGCCTAGCGGGAGTCTACGAGCAGTACTTC.